Following are 12 T cell receptor delta chains from one sample sequenced in a study of gamma-delta chains in newborns, infants, children. TCRdb reprocessed the reads through CATT. Counted here are about 9,200 delta-chain clones, approximately 22% occurring once; the ten biggest clones make up about 4.5%. The sample was blood. The receptors originated from a child who was a newborn, infant or young child, either healthy, febrile or measles-vaccinated (not recorded which).

A few counts support this clone. The J gene is TRDJ1, the V gene TRDV1, with unresolved D. Germline CDR1 is TSWWSYY and CDR2 is QGS. CDR3 length: 17 amino acids. V was clipped by 4 bases and J by 0 bases, with 18 bases between them. The CDR3 is CALGAHPQLVYTDKLIF. The CDR3 nucleotides read TGTGCTCTTGGGGCACATCCCCAACTTGTTTACACCGATAAACTCATCTTT.

The chain joins TRDV2 to TRDJ3, with TRDD3 matching 7 bases. The CDR3 length is 19 residues. CDR1 GEAIGNYY and CDR2 EKD come from the germline V gene. J lost 0 bases, V lost 0 bases, and 7 bases had no gene match. Here the CDR3 DNA reads TGTGCCTGTGACACCGTACTGGGGTACAGCTCCTGGGACACCCGACAGATGTTTTTC. Protein product: CACDTVLGYSSWDTRQMFF.

There are a few counts of this clone. This chain connects TRDV2 to TRDJ1; 8 bases are a match to TRDD3. There are 16 residues in the CDR3. Germline loops: CDR1 GEAIGNYY, CDR2 EKD. The junction had 8 bases not matched to a gene; V was cut back by 3 bases and J by 0 bases. The DNA for the CDR3 is TGTGCCTGTGACGCACTGGGGGGTTTATACACCGATAAACTCATCTTT. This sequence encodes CACDALGGLYTDKLIF.

A few counts support this clone. The chain couples TRDV1 to TRDJ1, with TRDD3 identical over 8 bases. V gave up 0 bases and J gave up 0 bases; unmatched junction bases: 15. There are 20 residues in the CDR3. The germline gives CDR1 TSWWSYY, CDR2 QGS. CDR3 nucleotide sequence: TGTGCTCTTGGGGAACTAGGAGACCCCTACTGGGGGTTCAACACCGATAAACTCATCTTT. This codes for CALGELGDPYWGFNTDKLIF.

J is TRDJ1 and V is TRDV2, with D possibly TRDD3 on 5 matching bases. The V and J ends lost 1 base and 5 bases respectively, with 13 bases between them. The germline V gene has CDR1 GEAIGNYY and CDR2 EKD. There are 14 residues in the CDR3. The chain's CDR3 is CACDTLTGGDKLIF. DNA of the CDR3: TGTGCCTGTGACACACTCACTGGTGGGGATAAACTCATCTTT.

This clone came up a few times. This sequence joins TRDV2 and TRDJ1, with D uncertain. Germline CDR1 and CDR2: GEAIGNYY and EKD. V lost 0 bases and J 0 bases, leaving 10 bases between the germline ends. The CDR3 covers 15 residues. CDR3 sequence reads: CACDTVPSNTDKLIF. CDR3 bases: TGTGCCTGTGACACCGTTCCATCGAACACCGATAAACTCATCTTT.

This clone is classed as medium-sized (0.01 to 0.1%). This sequence joins TRDV2 and TRDJ3, with D maybe TRDD3 (6 bases). This CDR3 has 18 residues. Trimming shortened V by 0 bases and J by 0 bases, and 11 bases separated the two germline ends. In germline, CDR1 is GEAIGNYY, CDR2 EKD. The CDR3 DNA reads as TGTGCCTGTGACACCGCTGGGGATTACTCCTGGGACACCCGACAGATGTTTTTC. This codes for CACDTAGDYSWDTRQMFF.

Remarks on this clone: Just one base apart from a much larger clone, this may be a read error. Other DNA sequences within the sample encode an identical CDR3. CDR3 in amino acids: CACDTVGRGYALPDKLIF. DNA for the CDR3: TGTGCCTGTGACACCGTAGGCCGGGGATATGCGTTACCCGATAAACTCATCTTT. The V and J genes are TRDV2 and TRDJ1, with 7 bases fitting TRDD3. This CDR3 is 18 amino acids long. J gave up 3 bases and V 0 bases, and 15 bases lay outside the gene matches. CDR1 and CDR2 from the germline V gene are GEAIGNYY and EKD.

By share of the sample, this clone is medium-sized. V gene TRDV2 combines with J gene TRDJ1; no clear D. The CDR3 runs 14 residues. V gave up 3 bases and J gave up 0 bases, with 10 bases separating them. Germline CDR1 GEAIGNYY, CDR2 EKD. The CDR3, as DNA: TGTGCCTGTGACCAACTACTGAACACCGATAAACTCATCTTT. Translating gives CACDQLLNTDKLIF.

The rearrangement uses TRDV2 and TRDJ1, with 12 bases matching TRDD3. J lost 2 bases, V lost 3 bases, and 12 bases had no gene match. Germline loops: CDR1 GEAIGNYY, CDR2 EKD. The CDR3 consists of 18 residues. The CDR3 nucleotides are TGTGCCTGTGACCTACTGGGGGATACTAGGGTCGATACCGATAAACTCATCTTT. This sequence encodes CACDLLGDTRVDTDKLIF.

In this sample, this clone turned up a few times. The V and J genes are TRDV2 and TRDJ3; D perhaps matches TRDD3 (6 bases). V lost 3 bases, J lost 6 bases, and 23 bases lay in between. In germline, CDR1 is GEAIGNYY, CDR2 EKD. The CDR3 spans 19 residues. Here the CDR3 reads CACDPTGGGTAPDTRQMFF. The CDR3 DNA is TGTGCCTGTGACCCCACGGGTGGGGGGACTGCTCCGGACACCCGACAGATGTTTTTC.

The rearrangement uses TRDV2 and TRDJ1, with a tentative D call TRDD3 (6 bases). The CDR3 runs 16 residues. Germline lookup yields CDR1 GEAIGNYY and CDR2 EKD. V shed 0 bases and J shed 0 bases, with 13 bases lying between them. CDR3 DNA: TGTGCCTGTGACACCGTGGGGATCCGGGACACCGATAAACTCATCTTT. Translated: CACDTVGIRDTDKLIF.